The clone carrying this T cell receptor (beta chain) showed up just once. The sample comes from a study of control samples from healthy donors and cancer patients. Assay: immunoSEQ multiplex PCR; the TCRdb copy retains only in-frame clones and omits some. This repertoire shows under 200,000 clones, about 94% found once; its top ten account for 7.5% to 8.5%. The CDR3 length is 15 residues. Germline V gene sequence: CDR1 PRHDT, CDR2 FYEKMQ (reference sequence). V was clipped by 3 bases and J by 2 bases, with 11 bases between them. The J gene is TRBJ1-5, the V gene TRBV13; D is perhaps TRBD1 (6 bases). Sequenced material: blood. This receptor was obtained from a woman between 35 and 50 years old in good health. Here the CDR3 reads CASSLGAVGNQPQHF. The DNA for the CDR3 is TGTGCCAGCAGCTTGGGGGCTGTTGGCAATCAGCCCCAGCATTTT.